This T cell receptor beta chain is from a study of STAT3 mutations in large granular lymphocyte leukemia. The V gene's germline CDR1 is MNHNY and CDR2 SVGAGI (reference sequence). The CDR3 covers 14 residues. V was clipped by 6 bases and J by 0 bases, with 9 bases between them. Note on this clone: Antigen specificity is unknown.

Findings and limits, study-wide: Samples missed the first appearance of the clone. Every T-LGLL patient had at least one immunodominant TCRbeta clonotype. Persisting codominant clonotypes may have hidden a small pathogenic clone.

Profiled with immunoSEQ multiplex PCR; TCRdb holds only in-frame clones, not every one. The table shows over 25,000 clones, with about 74% occurring only once. The sample comprised peripheral blood mononuclear cells. This clonotype originated in a woman aged 45-65 years with T-cell large granular lymphocyte leukemia. Some clones in this sample may be carry-over from other donors' samples. The chain uses TRBV6-6 and TRBJ1-3; possibly TRBD1 for D (5 bases). This CDR3 is CASRTGDSGNTIYF. As DNA, the CDR3 is TGTGCCAGCAGGACGGGGGACTCTGGAAACACCATATATTTT.